The text below deals with one T cell receptor (beta chain). It has no known antigen specificity. The record has no base qualities; no much larger clone is one base away. This sample is part of a study of blood T cell repertoires in COVID-19 (dated by TCRdb to the early 2020s). For the study in its entirety: Collaborator samples came from the United States, Italy and Spain and covered acute and convalescent phases of COVID-19. A de-identified subject ID, COVID-19 status, age in years and sex were almost always included in the sample metadata. The dataset comprised deeply sampled blood TCRbeta repertoires from subjects exposed to, actively infected with, or recovered from COVID-19. The repertoires were released in a freely available public database meant as a resource for research on the immune response to SARS-CoV-2. Samples were obtained from the ongoing ImmuneRACE study (first 160 participants) and from 950 to 1,500 subjects provided by 6 global collaborators. The prospective study material was composed of cDNA or gDNA derived from T cells, B-cell-depleted T cells, or PBMCs. Where HLA class I and class II types were available, the types were taken from metadata supplied by the sample provider, not from assay-based typing. The paper as a whole reports these results and caveats: The quantity of clinical and demographic metadata differed by source and by participant and was supplied without curation.

The CDR3 contains 14 residues, cysteine and phenylalanine counted. The kept DNA is CDR3 alone, 42 bases in frame from the first base. The germline V gene gives CDR1 as SGHRS and CDR2 as YFSETQ. The germline ends are 8 bases apart after V is trimmed by 1 base and J by 1 base. TCRbeta CDR3 regions were amplified from genomic DNA by means of the immunoSEQ Assay, a bias-controlled multiplex PCR. The paper's data handling went like this. The number of nucleated cells in each sample was estimated by amplification of reference gene primers within the assay. To quantify the absolute abundance of each unique TCRbeta CDR3 rearrangement, sequence reads were collapsed and filtered. Productive Simpson clonality was computed per sample as the square root of Simpson's diversity index over productive rearrangements. TCRdb stores this immuneACCESS table with in-frame sequences only. Part of the clones is absent; in the studies checked, under half of the shortfall reflects unresolved V genes, and no reason is known for the rest. D and trimming come from the DNA, and the V and J calls and clone size come from that table. The sample profile shows around 300,000 clones; roughly 86% of them were found once. Of the sample, 1.9% falls within the top ten clones.

In the prospective study, participants were roughly 18 to 95 years old, resided in approximately 25 geographic areas of the United States, and were enrolled through a virtual design. Cohort assignment in the prospective study relied on participant-reported clinical history from a screening survey and a study questionnaire. Recovered participants in ImmuneRACE Cohort 3 were defined by two consecutive negative NP/OP PCR tests, clearance by a healthcare professional, or resolution of symptoms. Mobile phlebotomists in the prospective study collected whole blood, serum and a nasopharyngeal or oropharyngeal swab from every participant. Participants in the prospective study had the option to provide additional blood draws and questionnaires over a roughly two-month period. Blood samples from the prospective study were shipped frozen or at room temperature prior to DNA extraction.

Sequenced material: PBMCs or T cells enriched from blood (not recorded which). The rearranged chain carries TRBV5-1 and TRBJ1-1, with no D gene named confidently. This sequence originates from an older woman who had recovered from COVID-19. The nucleotide sequence is TGCGCCAGCAGCTTGTCATACACGAACACTGAAGCTTTCTTT. It translates as CASSLSYTNTEAFF.